This T cell receptor (beta chain) was captured by sequencing in a study of T cell responses to AZD1222 COVID-19 vaccine. Findings and limits, study-wide: Spike-specific TCR breadth and depth rose after two AZD1222 doses. Baseline seropositivity occurred in only six AZD1222 recipients. As reported, nearly half of all spike-specific TCRs target variant regions that are unmutated.

Assay: immunoSEQ multiplex PCR; the TCRdb copy retains only in-frame clones and omits some. The table shows 150,000 or so clones, with over 75% occurring only once. Points on this clone: Its antigen is not known.

Looked up from germline, CDR1 is ENHRY and CDR2 is SYGVKD. The V end lost 11 bases, the J end lost 4 bases, and 18 bases lay between the germline ends. This CDR3 contains 13 residues. Sequenced material: peripheral blood, taken on day 0 of AZD1222 vaccination. The V and J genes are TRBV10-3 and TRBJ2-7; D may be TRBD1 (7 bases). This receptor was taken from an adult in good health. In DNA form, the CDR3 reads TGTGCCTCAGGGGGAGGTGGTGGGTACGAGCAGTACTTC. Its protein is CASGGGGGYEQYF.